This T cell receptor (beta chain) was observed in a study of graft-versus-host responses after intestinal transplantation. Whole-study context: Every one of the recipients received anti-thymocyte globulin induction and afterwards took tacrolimus and steroids for around three years. Findings and limits, study-wide: Maximum circulating GvH clone levels tracked with early post-transplant HvG decreases. Analysis identified GvH clones in recipient marrow, with some appearing first in ileum or blood.

Responders (about 200,000, CFSE-labeled) were co-plated with about 200,000 irradiated, violet-dye-labeled stimulators. The CDR3 is made up of 14 amino acids. Trimming shortened V by 2 bases and J by 7 bases, and 12 bases separated the two germline ends. Germline V lookup: CDR1 SGHAT, CDR2 FQNNGV. TCRdb's copy holds only in-frame clones and misses some; the assay was immunoSEQ multiplex PCR. The sample carries some 19,000 clones, roughly 40% recorded once. The chain links TRBV11-2 to TRBJ2-1; D is perhaps TRBD2 (6 bases). The sample was alloreactive CD4+ T cells from a mixed lymphocyte reaction culture, taken before transplantation. Subset here: CFSE-low proliferating T cells sorted from approximately 6-day pre-transplant mixed lymphocyte reaction (GvH or HvG direction). This receptor was obtained from a human patient who was an organ donor for intestinal transplantation. For the CDR3, the DNA is TGTGCCAGCAGCTTAATTTCAGGGAGGAATGAGCAGTTCTTC. Protein product: CASSLISGRNEQFF.